One and the same sample provided the 18 T cell receptor beta chains below, sequenced in a study of blood T cell repertoires in COVID-19. Some clones are missing from TCRdb's copy, which holds only in-frame ones; the method was immunoSEQ multiplex PCR. This table holds 250,000 to 350,000 clones, 80% to 90% found once. The source material was PBMCs or T cells enriched from blood (not recorded which). The source of these receptors is a woman aged 25 to 39 who had recovered from COVID-19.

This clone has at least ten counts. V gene TRBV25-1 combines with J gene TRBJ2-1; the D gene is possibly TRBD1 (6 bases). Trimming shortened V by 8 bases and J by 4 bases, and 12 bases separated the two germline ends. This CDR3 spans 13 amino acids. Germline V CDR1 and CDR2: MGHDK, SYGVNS. CDR3 loop: CASGDTEYNEQFF. CDR3 nucleotides: TGTGCCAGCGGGGACACGGAATACAATGAGCAGTTCTTC.

The chain employs TRBV12-3 or TRBV12-4 and TRBJ1-1; D uncertain. The CDR3 has 12 amino acids. V was cut by 2 bases and J by 5 bases, with 6 bases left in between. The CDR3 spells CASSLIPTEAFF. For the CDR3, the DNA is TGTGCCAGCAGTTTAATCCCGACTGAAGCTTTCTTT.

The chain links TRBV4-2 to TRBJ2-1, with 9 bases aligning to TRBD2. Looked up from germline, CDR1 is LGHNA and CDR2 is YNFKEQ. This CDR3 has 17 residues. With 0 bases clipped from V and 7 bases from J, the junction kept 10 bases outside the gene matches. CDR3 in DNA: TGTGCCAGCAGCCAAGAAGGGGCCAGCGGGGGGCTGAATGAGCAGTTCTTC. Translating it yields CASSQEGASGGLNEQFF.

The table lists this clone with a few counts. One end of the junction is discordant with germline, which a read error may explain. The rearrangement links TRBV10-3 to TRBJ1-6, with 7 bases lining up with TRBD1. Germline assignment: CDR1 ENHRY and CDR2 SYGVKD. CDR3 length equals 14 residues. As DNA, the CDR3 is TGTGCCATCGGTAGGGACAGTGATAATTCACTCCTCCACTTT. Its protein is CAIGRDSDNSLLHF.

V gene TRBV19 combines with J gene TRBJ1-5, with D possibly matching TRBD1 (5 bases). V was cut by 5 bases and J by 4 bases, with 15 bases left in between. CDR1 is LNHDA, CDR2 SQIVND, per germline (reference sequence). This CDR3 contains 15 residues. The CDR3 loop reads CASSYTGGSNQPQHF. For the CDR3, the DNA is TGTGCCAGTAGTTACACCGGGGGATCTAATCAGCCCCAGCATTTT. The entire variable domain, with the rest obtained from reference TRBV19 and TRBJ1-5, is as follows: DGGITQSPKYLFRKEGQNVTLSCEQNLNHDAMYWYRQDPGQGLRLIYYSQIVNDFQKGDIAEGYSVSREKKESFPLTVTSAQKNPTAFYLCASSYTGGSNQPQHFGDGTRLSIL.

This rearrangement joins TRBV18 to TRBJ2-1; D unresolved. V was pared by 3 bases and J by 5 bases, with 8 bases between. The germline CDR1 and CDR2 sequences are KGHSH and LQKENI. The CDR3 runs to 13 residues. CDR3 DNA sequence: TGTGCCAGCTCACCCTTCGACAACAATGAGCAGTTCTTC. Its translation: CASSPFDNNEQFF.

V is TRBV28 and J is TRBJ1-5, with 9 nucleotides matching TRBD1. Germline V gene sequence: CDR1 MDHEN, CDR2 SYDVKM. V lost 10 bases to trimming and J lost 1 base; unmatched junction nucleotides: 20. The CDR3 is 19 residues long. The CDR3 DNA reads as TGTGCCACCCCGCAGGAAGGACAGGGGATAAGCAGAAGCAATCAGCCCCAGCATTTT. Its translation is CATPQEGQGISRSNQPQHF.

The gene calls are TRBV7-2 and TRBJ1-6; the D gene is possibly TRBD1 (6 bases). With 5 bases removed from V and 7 bases from J, the gap between germline ends came to 15 bases. The CDR3 runs to 15 residues. Germline values: CDR1 SGHTA, CDR2 FQGNSA. CDR3 region: CASSRRGPTNSPLHF. The CDR3 bases are TGTGCCAGCAGCCGCAGGGGCCCCACGAATTCACCCCTCCACTTT.

V usage is TRBV19 and J usage is TRBJ2-1; TRBD2 agrees at 11 bases. Trimming took 2 bases from V and 3 from J; bases not matched to a gene: 9. Germline V gene lookup returns CDR1 LNHDA and CDR2 SQIVND (reference sequence). CDR3 length: 18 residues. This CDR3 reads CASSITASGRSGYNEQFF. CDR3 DNA: TGTGCCAGTAGTATAACGGCTAGCGGGAGGTCTGGCTACAATGAGCAGTTCTTC.

In its sample, this clone was seen a few times. This chain connects TRBV5-8 to TRBJ1-6, with TRBD1 identical over 11 bases. CDR3 length: 15 residues. From germline, CDR1 is SGHTS and CDR2 YDEGEE. V dropped 8 bases and J dropped 4; count of bases not matched to a gene: 5. CDR3 residues: CASWDRGLYNSPLHF. The CDR3 coding sequence is TGTGCCAGTTGGGACAGGGGGTTGTATAATTCACCCCTCCACTTT.

The V and J genes are TRBV7-8 and TRBJ1-2; no reliable D call. Looked up from germline, CDR1 is SGHVS and CDR2 is FQNEAQ. V gave up 1 base and J gave up 5 bases, with 17 bases separating them. The CDR3 extends over 16 amino acids. In DNA, the CDR3 is TGTGCCAGCAGCTTAGTGGCCGTTGAGGGCCGGTATGGCTACACCTTC. Translation gives CASSLVAVEGRYGYTF.

This clone has only one observation. The chain employs TRBV18 and TRBJ2-7, with D perhaps matching TRBD1 (5 bases). This CDR3 contains 19 residues. From germline, CDR1 is KGHSH and CDR2 LQKENI. The V end lost 0 bases, the J end lost 3 bases, and 24 bases lay between the germline ends. CDR3 in amino acids: CASSPPKKTGRITDYEQYF. The CDR3 DNA reads TGTGCCAGCTCACCACCCAAAAAAACAGGACGAATAACAGACTACGAGCAGTACTTC. Full variable domain (remainder filled in from reference TRBV18 and TRBJ2-7): NAGVMQNPRHLVRRRGQEARLRCSPMKGHSHVYWYRQLPEEGLKFMVYLQKENIIDESGMPKERFSAEFPKEGPSILRIQQVVRGDSAAYFCASSPPKKTGRITDYEQYFGPGTRLTVT.

The chain uses TRBV5-4 and TRBJ2-3, with 8 positions matching TRBD2. This CDR3 spans 13 amino acids. J lost 4 bases, V lost 4 bases, and 2 bases had no gene match. CDR1 and CDR2 (germline): SGHNT, YYREEE (reference sequence). The CDR3 reads CASSMGLADTQYF. Written as DNA, the CDR3 is TGTGCCAGCAGCATGGGACTAGCAGATACGCAGTATTTT.

The V and J genes are TRBV12-5 and TRBJ1-5; no firm D call. This CDR3 has 14 residues. Trimming left V 2 bases short and J 4 bases short, with 9 bases between. CDR1 and CDR2 from the germline V gene are LGHNT and FRNRAP. CDR3 region: CASGLTRANQPQHF. As DNA, the CDR3 is TGTGCTAGTGGTTTGACGCGGGCTAATCAGCCCCAGCATTTT.

This chain connects TRBV24-1 to TRBJ2-4; 10 bases are shared with TRBD1. V shed 5 bases, J shed 4 bases, and the junction held 4 bases outside the gene matches. Germline V gives CDR1 KGHDR, CDR2 SFDVKD. The CDR3 is 15 amino acids. DNA for the CDR3: TGTGCCACCAGTGGGTCGGACAGGGGGAAAAACATTCAGTACTTC. This codes for CATSGSDRGKNIQYF.

J is TRBJ2-5 and V is TRBV28; maybe TRBD1 (6 bases). Trimming took 7 bases from V and 4 from J, leaving 16 bases between them. The germline V gene encodes CDR1 MDHEN and CDR2 SYDVKM. This CDR3 has 14 residues. CDR3 DNA: TGTGCCAGCAATAAACAGGGAAGGGGAGAGACCCAGTACTTC. It yields the protein CASNKQGRGETQYF.

In its sample, this clone was seen once. J is TRBJ2-2 and V is TRBV4-1; 11 bases are a match to TRBD2. This CDR3 region has 19 residues. Germline V lookup: CDR1 MGHRA, CDR2 YSYEKL. V lost 4 bases to trimming and J lost 5 bases; unmatched junction nucleotides: 15. The CDR3 reads CASSREGTSGPGRTGELFF. The DNA of the CDR3 is TGCGCCAGCAGCCGGGAGGGGACTAGCGGACCCGGGAGGACCGGGGAGCTGTTTTTT.

This clone was detected many times. The chain employs TRBV14 and TRBJ2-5, with TRBD2 identical over 14 bases. The germline V gene encodes CDR1 SGHDN and CDR2 FVKESK. The CDR3 sequence is 17 residues long. V lost 4 bases to trimming and J lost 1 base; unmatched junction nucleotides: 5. CDR3 DNA: TGTGCCAGCAGCCCTGGGACTAGCGGGGGAATCCAAGAGACCCAGTACTTC. It encodes CASSPGTSGGIQETQYF.